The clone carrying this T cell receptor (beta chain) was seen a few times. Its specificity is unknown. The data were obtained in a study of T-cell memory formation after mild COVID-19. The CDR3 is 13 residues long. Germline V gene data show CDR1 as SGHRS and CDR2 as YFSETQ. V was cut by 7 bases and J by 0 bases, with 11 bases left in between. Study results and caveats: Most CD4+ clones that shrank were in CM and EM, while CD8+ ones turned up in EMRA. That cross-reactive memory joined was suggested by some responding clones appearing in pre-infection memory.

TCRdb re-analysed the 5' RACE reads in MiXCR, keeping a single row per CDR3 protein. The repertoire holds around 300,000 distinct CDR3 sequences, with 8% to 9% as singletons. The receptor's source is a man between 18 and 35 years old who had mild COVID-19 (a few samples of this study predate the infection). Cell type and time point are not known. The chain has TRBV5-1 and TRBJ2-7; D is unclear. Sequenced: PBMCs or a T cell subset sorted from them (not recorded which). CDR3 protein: CASATRSSYEQYF. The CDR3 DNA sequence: TGCGCCAGCGCTACCAGGAGCTCCTACGAGCAGTACTTC. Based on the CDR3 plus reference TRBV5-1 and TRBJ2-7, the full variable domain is KAGVTQTPRYLIKTRGQQVTLSCSPISGHRSVSWYQQTPGQGLQFLFEYFSETQRNKGNFPGRFSGRQFSNSRSEMNVSTLELGDSALYLCASATRSSYEQYFGPGTRLTVT.